Below, 22 T cell receptor beta chains from the same sample are listed, as sequenced in a study of T cells in Graves' hyperthyroidism and ophthalmopathy. RNA transcripts were the template for amplifying TCR beta CDR3 regions. First-round RT-PCR targeting the TCR CDR3 was performed with the HTBI primer set. MiXCR was run by TCRdb on the multiplex PCR reads, yielding one entry per CDR3 protein. The data contain around 200,000 distinct CDR3 sequences, about 17% of them seen just once; the ten biggest clones take up around 29%. Specimen: blood. The receptors were sampled from a woman aged 45-60 years with Graves' hyperthyroidism.

This clonotype was recorded at least ten times. CDR3 in DNA: TGTGCCACCAGTGATTACGGCGGGGGGAATAATGAGCAGTTCTTC. Its translation is CATSDYGGGNNEQFF. The rearrangement links TRBV24-1 to TRBJ2-1; 8 bases match TRBD2. CDR1 KGHDR and CDR2 SFDVKD come from the germline V gene. The CDR3 runs to 15 residues. V was clipped by 2 bases and J by 7 bases; unmatched bases: 6.

This clonotype was seen a handful of times. The chain is built from TRBV12-3 or TRBV12-4 and TRBJ2-5; D might be TRBD2 (5 bases). The V end was cut by 5 bases, the J end by 7 bases, with 8 bases between. The length of the CDR3 is 11 residues. The CDR3 spells CASSGSGTQYF. DNA for the CDR3: TGTGCCAGCAGTGGCAGCGGGACCCAGTACTTC.

This clonotype was detected only a few times. V gene TRBV6-1 combines with J gene TRBJ2-2, with D tentatively TRBD1 (5 bases). The CDR3 totals 15 residues. The V and J ends lost 8 bases and 1 base respectively, with 14 bases between them. Germline CDR1 is MNHNS and CDR2 is SASEGT. CDR3 DNA sequence: TGTGCCAGCCAACTAAGGGGCTTGAACACCGGGGAGCTGTTTTTT. This gives the protein CASQLRGLNTGELFF.

Only a few counts were recorded for this clonotype. This chain connects TRBV6-2 or TRBV6-3 to TRBJ1-1, with D tentatively TRBD1 (5 bases). The V end lost 3 bases, the J end lost 5 bases, and 10 bases lay between the germline ends. Looked up from germline, CDR1 is MNHEY and CDR2 is SVGEGT. This CDR3 has 13 amino acids. In DNA, the CDR3 is TGTGCCAGCAGTTATCGGGGCCCGACTGAAGCTTTCTTT. Translating it yields CASSYRGPTEAFF.

The chain is built from TRBV6-2 or TRBV6-3 and TRBJ2-7, with D possibly being TRBD1 (6 bases). The ends were cut back, 2 bases at V and 2 bases at J, with 10 bases in the middle. CDR3 length: 14 residues. Germline CDR1 MNHEY, CDR2 SVGEGT. CDR3 region: CASSYNRATYEQYF. The CDR3 nucleotides are TGTGCCAGCAGTTACAACAGGGCCACCTACGAGCAGTACTTC.

The sample holds many counts of this clonotype. V and J are TRBV12-3 or TRBV12-4 and TRBJ2-2; no reliable D call. Trimming took 6 bases from V and 1 from J, leaving 12 bases between them. The CDR3 totals 15 residues. The CDR3 protein is CASRGWVRNTGELFF. In DNA form, the CDR3 reads TGTGCCAGCAGGGGATGGGTACGGAACACCGGGGAGCTGTTTTTT.

This clonotype has a count of ten or more. Written as DNA, the CDR3 is TGTGCCAGCGGACCTATTATAGGACGGACTAGCAATCAGCCCCAGCATTTT. Translating it yields CASGPIIGRTSNQPQHF. The J gene is TRBJ1-5, the V gene TRBV6-2 or TRBV6-3; D is ambiguous. Trimming removed 8 bases at V and 0 bases at J, with 20 bases between. CDR1 is MNHEY and CDR2 is SVGEGT in the germline V gene. The CDR3 has 17 residues.

This clonotype occurred many times. This sequence joins TRBV5-1 and TRBJ1-1; D remains ambiguous. CDR1 SGHRS and CDR2 YFSETQ come from the germline V gene. The CDR3 sequence is 15 residues long. V lost 1 base and J lost 1, with 11 bases in between. For the CDR3, the DNA is TGCGCCAGCAGCTTGAGAATCCTATCGAACACTGAAGCTTTCTTT. It is translated as CASSLRILSNTEAFF.

The sample holds many counts of this clonotype. V is TRBV20-1 and J is TRBJ2-5; 10 bases are shared with TRBD2. This CDR3 contains 18 residues. After removal of 6 bases from V and 1 base from J, the junction contained 17 bases not matched to a gene. CDR1 and CDR2 (germline): DFQATT, SNEGSKA (reference sequence). This CDR3 is CSAGDRSSGGYFQETQYF. The CDR3, as DNA: TGCAGTGCCGGGGATCGGAGTAGCGGGGGGTACTTCCAAGAGACCCAGTACTTC.

On this clonotype itself: The junction departs from germline at one end; a sequencing error may be responsible. The CDR3 region has the DNA TGTGCCAGCAGCTTGGTCGGGAGAAGCAATGAGCAGTTCTTC. It is translated as CASSLVGRSNEQFF. This chain uses TRBV5-1 with TRBJ2-1; D might be TRBD2 (6 bases). CDR1 SGHRS and CDR2 YFSETQ come from the germline V gene. The CDR3 contains 14 residues.

This clonotype occurred many times. The V gene is TRBV7-2, the J gene TRBJ1-2; possible D gene TRBD1, 5 bases. The V gene's germline CDR1 is SGHTA and CDR2 FQGNSA. V lost 1 base, J lost 7 bases, and 13 bases lay in between. The CDR3 runs 14 residues. CDR3 loop: CASSLEPGPPGYTF. The DNA for the CDR3 is TGTGCCAGCAGCTTAGAACCGGGACCACCTGGCTACACCTTC.

This clonotype occurred many times. In DNA, the CDR3 is TGTGCCAGCAGCTTCCGACTAGCGGGAGCAACCGGGGAGCTGTTTTTT. This translates into CASSFRLAGATGELFF. The chain uses TRBV11-2 and TRBJ2-2, with TRBD2 matching over 12 bases. CDR1 SGHAT and CDR2 FQNNGV come from the germline V gene. The V and J ends lost 3 bases and 5 bases, in that order; junction bases with no gene match: 4. The CDR3 spans 16 residues.

This clonotype was counted at least ten times. The chain employs TRBV28 and TRBJ2-1, with D tentatively TRBD2 (5 bases). The CDR3 is made up of 13 amino acids. V lost 3 bases to trimming and J lost 12 bases, with 15 bases between them. Germline V gene lookup returns CDR1 MDHEN and CDR2 SYDVKM. This CDR3 reads CASSFYEGYRQFF. DNA for the CDR3: TGTGCCAGCAGTTTTTACGAGGGTTATCGGCAGTTCTTC.

In this sample, this clonotype turned up many times. The rearrangement links TRBV6-1 to TRBJ2-3, with TRBD2 matching over 12 bases. The germline CDR1 and CDR2 sequences are MNHNS and SASEGT. V was pared by 6 bases and J by 5 bases, with 15 bases of the junction left unmatched. CDR3 size: 18 residues. Here the CDR3 DNA reads TGTGCCAGCAGCCCCATCCCTGTTCTAGCGGGGGGGCGAGATACGCAGTATTTT. Translating it yields CASSPIPVLAGGRDTQYF.

This clonotype was counted between two and nine times. The gene calls are TRBV7-9 and TRBJ2-7; D remains unclear. The germline gives CDR1 SEHNR, CDR2 FQNEAQ (reference sequence). This CDR3 is built from 14 residues. Trimming removed 2 bases at V and 2 bases at J, with 10 bases between. CDR3 protein: CASSLSVSTYEQYF. CDR3 in DNA: TGTGCCAGCAGCTTATCCGTCAGTACCTACGAGCAGTACTTC.

This clonotype was counted at least ten times. The chain combines TRBV29-1 with TRBJ2-3; 7 nucleotides align to TRBD1. Unmatched junction bases numbered 8, after V lost 6 bases and J lost 2 bases. The CDR3 is 14 amino acids. Germline loops: CDR1 SQVTM, CDR2 ANQGSEA. This chain's CDR3 is CSVALDRFTDTQYF. CDR3 bases: TGCAGCGTCGCCCTGGACAGGTTCACAGATACGCAGTATTTT.

This clonotype appeared many times. The chain employs TRBV7-3 and TRBJ2-3; D may be TRBD1 (6 bases). Germline V gives CDR1 SGHTA, CDR2 FQGTGA. The germline V and J ends were trimmed by 5 bases and 2 bases, with 11 bases remaining between them. The CDR3 consists of 14 residues. In nucleotides, the CDR3 is TGTGCCAGCAGCCCCCGACAGGACACAGATACGCAGTATTTT. Translated: CASSPRQDTDTQYF.

This clonotype was counted a few times. In DNA, the CDR3 is TGTGCCAGCAGTTTACCAGGGTATCCGGGAGGCTACACCTTC. Translation: CASSLPGYPGGYTF. This chain uses TRBV12-3 or TRBV12-4 with TRBJ1-2; tentative D call: TRBD1 (5 bases). The V end was cut by 2 bases, the J end by 8 bases, with 15 bases between. This CDR3 spans 14 amino acids.

With regard to this clonotype: This could be a read error, since a much larger clone is one nucleotide away. The chain joins TRBV4-1 to TRBJ2-3; no clear D. CDR1 and CDR2 (germline): MGHRA, YSYEKL. The CDR3 sequence is 14 residues long. In DNA form, the CDR3 reads TGCGCCAGCGGCCAGGTCGCAGGCACAGATACGCAGTATTTT. It specifies CASGQVAGTDTQYF.

This clonotype was counted many times. The gene calls are TRBV4-1 and TRBJ2-7, with TRBD1 matching over 8 bases. The ends lost 5 bases at V and 3 bases at J; junction bases unmatched: 9. CDR3 size: 15 residues. Germline CDR1 is MGHRA and CDR2 is YSYEKL. The CDR3 DNA reads as TGCGCCAGCAGCTCAACTGGACAGGGAGTCTACGAGCAGTACTTC. This codes for CASSSTGQGVYEQYF.

This clonotype appeared a few times. The chain uses TRBV4-1 and TRBJ1-5, with 7 bases identical to TRBD1. This CDR3 is built from 15 residues. CDR1 is MGHRA and CDR2 is YSYEKL in the germline V gene. After removal of 5 bases from V and 4 bases from J, the junction contained 8 bases not matched to a gene. The CDR3 protein is CASSYDRVRNQPQHF. CDR3 nucleotide sequence: TGCGCCAGCAGCTACGACAGGGTAAGGAATCAGCCCCAGCATTTT.

This clonotype has a count of ten or more. The chain employs TRBV29-1 and TRBJ2-7, with D unresolved. The CDR3 totals 11 residues. Trimming removed 7 bases at V and 3 bases at J, with 10 bases between. CDR1 is SQVTM, CDR2 ANQGSEA, per germline. CDR3 sequence reads: CSAHLHYEQYF. CDR3 nucleotides: TGCAGCGCCCATCTCCACTACGAGCAGTACTTC.